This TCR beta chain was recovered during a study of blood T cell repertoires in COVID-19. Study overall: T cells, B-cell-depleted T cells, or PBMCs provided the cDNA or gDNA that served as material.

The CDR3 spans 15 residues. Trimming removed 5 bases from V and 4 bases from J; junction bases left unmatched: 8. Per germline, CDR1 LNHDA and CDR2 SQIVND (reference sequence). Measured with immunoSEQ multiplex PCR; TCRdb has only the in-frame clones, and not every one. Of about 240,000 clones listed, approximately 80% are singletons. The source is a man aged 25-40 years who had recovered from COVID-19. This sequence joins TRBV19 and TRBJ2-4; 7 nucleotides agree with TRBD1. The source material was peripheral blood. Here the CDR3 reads CASSPRQGAKNIQYF. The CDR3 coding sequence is TGTGCCAGTAGTCCAAGACAGGGCGCAAAAAACATTCAGTACTTC.